These T cell receptor beta chains were read from a single sample in a study of T-cell reconstitution after alpha-beta-depleted transplantation in children. Using its own MiXCR run on the PCR reads, TCRdb lists one record per CDR3 protein. The data contain just under 150,000 distinct CDR3 sequences, 7.5% to 9% of them singletons. Sequenced material: PBMCs, mostly from graft donor cells, taken 180 days after TCRalphabeta/CD19-depleted stem cell transplant. The receptors here all came from a female patient aged 2 to 10 who had a stem cell transplant for congenital amegakaryocytic thrombocytopenia, so the T cells may come from the graft donor. Both conserved end residues are part of each CDR3. The D gene is left open where the match is weak.

d_gene: NA
v_gene: TRBV28
j_gene: TRBJ2-1
len: 14
CDR3aa: CASSFGGRGREQFF

d_gene: NA
v_gene: TRBV12-3/TRBV12-4
j_gene: TRBJ2-2
len: 16
CDR3aa: CASSPNPGGRAGELFF

d_gene: NA
v_gene: TRBV7-8
j_gene: TRBJ2-7
len: 15
CDR3aa: CASSLVRGLGYEQYF

d_gene: NA
v_gene: TRBV5-6
j_gene: TRBJ2-6
len: 15
CDR3aa: CASSPTGSGANGLTF

d_gene: NA
v_gene: TRBV20-1
j_gene: TRBJ1-5
len: 14
CDR3aa: CSASAVDSNQPQHF

d_gene: TRBD1
v_gene: TRBV20-1
j_gene: TRBJ2-2
len: 13
CDR3aa: CSAEGQATGELFF

d_gene: TRBD2
v_gene: TRBV29-1
j_gene: TRBJ2-5
len: 14
CDR3aa: CSVGWTSGRETQYF

d_gene: TRBD2
v_gene: TRBV20-1
j_gene: TRBJ2-1
len: 16
CDR3aa: CSASLRGAGVYNEQFF

d_gene: NA
v_gene: TRBV29-1
j_gene: TRBJ1-2
len: 14
CDR3aa: CSVETGWEVRGYTF

d_gene: TRBD1
v_gene: TRBV5-6
j_gene: TRBJ2-7
len: 15
CDR3aa: CASSFLDRAAYEQYF

d_gene: NA
v_gene: TRBV7-6
j_gene: TRBJ2-1
len: 17
CDR3aa: CASSLSEVRESYNEQFF

d_gene: NA
v_gene: TRBV20-1
j_gene: TRBJ2-3
len: 15
CDR3aa: CSASLRDGATDTQYF

d_gene: NA
v_gene: TRBV20-1
j_gene: TRBJ2-2
len: 13
CDR3aa: CRAGTPNTGELFF

d_gene: TRBD2
v_gene: TRBV7-3
j_gene: TRBJ2-3
len: 15
CDR3aa: CASSRLAGRGDTQYF

d_gene: NA
v_gene: TRBV3-1
j_gene: TRBJ2-3
len: 17
CDR3aa: CASSQPGRGHSTDTQYF

d_gene: TRBD1
v_gene: TRBV6-1
j_gene: TRBJ2-5
len: 15
CDR3aa: CASLTGDRRQETQYF

d_gene: TRBD2
v_gene: TRBV10-3
j_gene: TRBJ2-1
len: 13
CDR3aa: CAINFSSGDKQFF

d_gene: NA
v_gene: TRBV6-1
j_gene: TRBJ2-7
len: 16
CDR3aa: CASSEIMAPFSYEQYF

d_gene: NA
v_gene: TRBV6-1
j_gene: TRBJ1-1
len: 14
CDR3aa: CASSADRVNTEAFF

d_gene: TRBD2
v_gene: TRBV20-1
j_gene: TRBJ2-1
len: 14
CDR3aa: CSAGGLAGWGEQFF

d_gene: TRBD2
v_gene: TRBV7-2
j_gene: TRBJ2-2
len: 16
CDR3aa: CASSRTSGANTGELFF

d_gene: NA
v_gene: TRBV7-2
j_gene: TRBJ2-1
len: 12
CDR3aa: CASSLALTSVFF

d_gene: TRBD1
v_gene: TRBV6-5
j_gene: TRBJ2-7
len: 13
CDR3aa: CASSYLTGYEQYF

d_gene: NA
v_gene: TRBV29-1
j_gene: TRBJ1-2
len: 12
CDR3aa: CSVDRDLRGYTF

d_gene: TRBD1
v_gene: TRBV27
j_gene: TRBJ2-2
len: 14
CDR3aa: CASSSRQGERELFF

d_gene: TRBD2
v_gene: TRBV9
j_gene: TRBJ2-5
len: 14
CDR3aa: CASSVGLAEETQYF

d_gene: NA
v_gene: TRBV20-1
j_gene: TRBJ2-2
len: 17
CDR3aa: CSARDSRDTWGTGELFF

d_gene: NA
v_gene: TRBV7-9
j_gene: TRBJ2-5
len: 14
CDR3aa: CASSHGWGQETQYF

d_gene: NA
v_gene: TRBV20-1
j_gene: TRBJ2-5
len: 15
CDR3aa: CSAGRQRNNQETQYF

d_gene: NA
v_gene: TRBV5-1
j_gene: TRBJ2-1
len: 13
CDR3aa: CASSPSGVDEQFF

d_gene: NA
v_gene: TRBV28
j_gene: TRBJ1-5
len: 11
CDR3aa: CASSTYQPQHF

d_gene: NA
v_gene: TRBV12-3/TRBV12-4
j_gene: TRBJ2-3
len: 16
CDR3aa: CASSRHRKMGAYTQYF

d_gene: TRBD1
v_gene: TRBV20-1
j_gene: TRBJ2-7
len: 13
CDR3aa: CSASYDRDYEQYF

d_gene: NA
v_gene: TRBV10-1
j_gene: TRBJ2-5
len: 13
CDR3aa: CASNSDFQETQYF

d_gene: TRBD1
v_gene: TRBV20-1
j_gene: TRBJ2-1
len: 14
CDR3aa: CSARKPGQGNEQFF

d_gene: NA
v_gene: TRBV7-2
j_gene: TRBJ2-3
len: 12
CDR3aa: CASSLDADTQYF

d_gene: NA
v_gene: TRBV10-3
j_gene: TRBJ2-2
len: 13
CDR3aa: CAIKPREGGELFF

d_gene: NA
v_gene: TRBV28
j_gene: TRBJ1-4
len: 12
CDR3aa: CASSFWGEKLFF

d_gene: NA
v_gene: TRBV14
j_gene: TRBJ2-7
len: 14
CDR3aa: CASSQVDKLYEQYF

d_gene: NA
v_gene: TRBV6-5
j_gene: TRBJ2-4
len: 15
CDR3aa: CASSYTNVGRNIQYF

d_gene: NA
v_gene: TRBV6-5
j_gene: TRBJ1-1
len: 13
CDR3aa: CASSYGEGSEAFF

d_gene: TRBD1
v_gene: TRBV20-1
j_gene: TRBJ2-4
len: 15
CDR3aa: CSATSTGAPKNIQYF

d_gene: NA
v_gene: TRBV7-9
j_gene: TRBJ1-4
len: 18
CDR3aa: CASSLVGRQAATNEKLFF

d_gene: NA
v_gene: TRBV20-1
j_gene: TRBJ2-1
len: 12
CDR3aa: CSAVAGSGEQFF

d_gene: TRBD2
v_gene: TRBV3-1
j_gene: TRBJ2-5
len: 13
CDR3aa: CASTILAAETQYF

d_gene: NA
v_gene: TRBV12-3/TRBV12-4
j_gene: TRBJ2-7
len: 12
CDR3aa: CASSPHSYEQYF

d_gene: NA
v_gene: TRBV10-3
j_gene: TRBJ1-2
len: 12
CDR3aa: CASSRESYGYTF

d_gene: NA
v_gene: TRBV5-1
j_gene: TRBJ2-1
len: 12
CDR3aa: CASSDSRDEQFF

d_gene: NA
v_gene: TRBV20-1
j_gene: TRBJ2-7
len: 13
CDR3aa: CSARLRGYYEQYF

d_gene: TRBD1
v_gene: TRBV5-1
j_gene: TRBJ2-1
len: 14
CDR3aa: CASSKGQAYNEQFF

d_gene: NA
v_gene: TRBV20-1
j_gene: TRBJ2-3
len: 11
CDR3aa: CSAGYTDTQYF

d_gene: TRBD1
v_gene: TRBV27
j_gene: TRBJ2-7
len: 14
CDR3aa: CASTVGQGFHEQYF

d_gene: NA
v_gene: TRBV5-4
j_gene: TRBJ2-4
len: 13
CDR3aa: CASSPLPSEIQYF

d_gene: TRBD1
v_gene: TRBV27
j_gene: TRBJ2-7
len: 14
CDR3aa: CASSIGQGAYEQYF